The 6 T cell receptor beta chains in this list originate from one sample, sequenced in a study of T cell responses to AZD1222 COVID-19 vaccine. Method: immunoSEQ multiplex PCR; TCRdb's copy keeps in-frame clones and lacks some. The sample holds roughly 140,000 clones, roughly 88% seen once. The sample consisted of peripheral blood, taken 28 days after the second AZD1222 dose. These receptors came from an adult who received the AZD1222 COVID-19 vaccine.

This chain connects TRBV11-1 to TRBJ1-4; TRBD1 is a possible D gene (5 bases). CDR1 and CDR2 (germline): SGHAT, FQDESV (reference sequence). The CDR3 runs 15 residues. The ends were cut back, 5 bases at V and 8 bases at J, with 18 bases in the middle. CDR3 protein: CASSQEVRQGEKLFF. The CDR3 DNA sequence: TGTGCCAGCAGCCAAGAGGTAAGGCAGGGAGAAAAACTGTTTTTT.

This chain connects TRBV7-9 to TRBJ1-5; unclear D gene. V gave up 2 bases and J gave up 3 bases, with 8 bases separating them. This CDR3 is 14 amino acids long. CDR1 is SEHNR and CDR2 is FQNEAQ in the germline V gene (reference sequence). The CDR3 reads CASSLNDFNQPQHF. As DNA, the CDR3 is TGTGCCAGCAGCTTAAACGATTTCAATCAGCCCCAGCATTTT. The full variable domain, in which reference TRBV7-9 and TRBJ1-5 provide the parts outside the CDR3, is DTGVSQNPRHKITKRGQNVTFRCDPISEHNRLYWYRQTLGQGPEFLTYFQNEAQLEKSRLLSDRFSAERPKGSFSTLEIQRTEQGDSAMYLCASSLNDFNQPQHFGDGTRLSIL.

This clone is a singleton in its sample. V is TRBV28 and J is TRBJ1-6; D is perhaps TRBD1 (5 bases). The V end lost 7 bases, the J end lost 8 bases, and 9 bases lay between the germline ends. CDR3 length equals 12 residues. CDR1 is MDHEN and CDR2 is SYDVKM in the germline V gene. CDR3 loop: CASKQGYSPLHF. The CDR3 DNA follows: TGTGCCAGCAAGCAGGGTTATTCACCCCTCCACTTT.

CDR3 sequence (DNA): TGTGCCAGCAGCTTTGGACCGATAAGAGGGCAAGAGACCCAGTACTTC. Translated, it gives CASSFGPIRGQETQYF. The J gene is TRBJ2-5, the V gene TRBV7-6, with D maybe TRBD2 (5 bases). This CDR3 region has 16 residues. Trimming removed 3 bases from V and 2 bases from J, with 16 bases in between. Germline CDR1 and CDR2: SGHVS and FNYEAQ.

The rearrangement joins TRBV30 to TRBJ2-7, with D perhaps assigned TRBD1 or TRBD2 (6 bases each). Deletions cut 0 bases from V and 2 bases from J, with 8 bases between. The CDR3 extends over 13 amino acids. Looked up from germline, CDR1 is GTSNPN and CDR2 is SVGIG (reference sequence). In DNA, the CDR3 is TGTGCCTGGAGTGTAGGGGGGACCTACGAGCAGTACGTC. As protein: CAWSVGGTYEQYV.

The chain is built from TRBV29-1 and TRBJ2-1; 7 bases match TRBD2. The CDR3 runs to 14 residues. Trimming at V came to 7 bases and at J to 1 base, leaving 7 bases not matched to a gene. From germline, CDR1 is SQVTM and CDR2 ANQGSEA. The CDR3 loop is CSAPSGMSYNEQFF. CDR3 nucleotide sequence: TGCAGCGCACCTAGCGGAATGTCCTACAATGAGCAGTTCTTC.